This T cell receptor (beta chain) was recorded in a study of T cell responses to AZD1222 COVID-19 vaccine. TCRdb keeps only in-frame clones here, not all; method: immunoSEQ multiplex PCR. The table shows some 130,000 clones, with around 93% occurring only once. Trimming took 7 bases from V and 7 from J, leaving 14 bases between them. The CDR3 is made up of 13 amino acids. CDR1 and CDR2 from the germline V gene are SNHLY and FYNNEI. Findings of the study overall: Just 5 to 7 AZD1222 recipients tested seropositive at baseline. Clonal diversity was possibly underestimated; the donors were predominantly white British and more often female. The breadth and depth of Spike-specific TCRs increased once two AZD1222 doses had been given.

Turning to this clone: The antigen is not known.

V and J are TRBV2 and TRBJ1-5, with no clear D. This TCR came from an adult who received the AZD1222 COVID-19 vaccine. Sequences were derived from peripheral blood, sampled 28 days after the second AZD1222 dose. The CDR3, as DNA: TGTGCCAGCATGCTAACGAAAGACCAGCCCCAGCATTTT. This encodes CASMLTKDQPQHF.